This T cell receptor (beta chain) was captured in a study of blood T cell repertoires in COVID-19. Authors' methods: By means of reference gene primer amplification, nucleated cell counts were estimated. Measured with immunoSEQ multiplex PCR; TCRdb has only the in-frame clones, and not every one. That table supplies the V and J calls and clone size; D and trimming were determined from the DNA. Seen here are approximately 220,000 clones, about nine tenths observed once, and the top ten hold nearly 4.5%. The ends were cut back, 5 bases at V and 2 bases at J, with 10 bases in the middle. CDR3 length: 13 amino acids. Germline V gives CDR1 SGDLS, CDR2 YYNGEE.

The sequencing input was peripheral blood. The genes are TRBV9 and TRBJ1-2; weak D call: TRBD1 (5 bases). The TCR originated in a man in his fifties or sixties with acute or convalescent COVID-19. CDR3 sequence (DNA): TGTGCCAGCAGTGCGGGGGAAAACTATGGCTACACCTTC. Protein: CASSAGENYGYTF.